The T cell receptor (beta chain) under discussion was sequenced for a study of T cell responses to AZD1222 COVID-19 vaccine. Regarding the study as a whole: Donors were largely white British and mainly female; clonal diversity was possibly underestimated. Repertoires were collected only later (after the peak T cell response had occurred).

The repertoire was sequenced with immunoSEQ multiplex PCR; TCRdb's copy has only in-frame clones and lacks some. The table includes approximately 170,000 clones, under 95% detected once. About this clone itself: What it recognizes is unknown.

CDR3 length: 18 residues. The chain joins TRBV21-1 to TRBJ1-6; the tabulated D call, TRBD1, remains unverified against the DNA. TRBV21-1 is given as a pseudogene. The sequence was obtained from an adult who received the AZD1222 COVID-19 vaccine. Here the sequenced sample was peripheral blood, taken 28 days after the second AZD1222 dose. The DNA for the CDR3 is TGTGCCAGCAGTCCCGGACAGAGGCGTAAAAGTGGGAGTTCACCCCTCCACTTT. Amino acids: CASSPGQRRKSGSSPLHF.